Listed here is a single T cell receptor beta chain. V dropped 4 bases and J dropped 0 bases, with 10 bases sitting between them. CDR3 length equals 14 residues. The germline V gene has CDR1 SNHLY and CDR2 FYNNEI. The sample is drawn from a study of blood T cell repertoires in COVID-19. Assay: immunoSEQ multiplex PCR; the TCRdb copy retains only in-frame clones and omits some. The repertoire has 250,000 or so clones, 89% of them found once; the top ten carry roughly 5%. Sequencing used peripheral blood. The chain recombines TRBV2 with TRBJ2-7; weak D call: TRBD1 (5 bases). The receptor comes from a woman between 40 and 50 years old who had recovered from COVID-19. CDR3 sequence: CASSAQGSSYEQYF. Here the CDR3 DNA reads TGTGCCAGCAGTGCCCAGGGCAGCTCCTACGAGCAGTACTTC.